This TCR beta chain was sequenced during a study of T cell repertoires in cytomegalovirus infection. TCRdb passed the reads through MiXCR, listing each CDR3 protein once. The top ten clones hold around a sixth of a sample with under 850,000 distinct CDR3 sequences, around 35% of them seen once. A few counts support this clonotype. Its antigen remains unknown. V was shortened by 2 bases and J by 7 bases, with 6 bases between the two germline ends. The CDR3 runs 12 residues. Germline V gene sequence: CDR1 ENHRY, CDR2 SYGVKD. The source of this sequence is a human donor in good health (CMV status not recorded). Some clones in this sample may be carry-over from other donors' samples. Source: cultured PBMCs, taken from culture after CMV antigen stimulation. The chain couples TRBV10-3 to TRBJ2-4; maybe TRBD2 (5 bases). Here the CDR3 reads CAISETGNIQYF. For the CDR3, the DNA is TGTGCCATCAGTGAGACGGGGAACATTCAGTACTTC.